At least ten counts were recorded for the clone carrying this TCR beta chain. As yet, its antigen is unknown. The sample belongs to a study of T-cell reconstitution after alpha-beta-depleted transplantation in children. Study outcomes and limitations: When one year had passed after transplant, most T-cell counts and diversity came from newly produced T cells. Two months or so post-transplant, alpha-beta T cells reportedly derived from several hundred expanded graft clones. Certain patients had high TCRbeta diversity at day 60, and it came from recipient T cells and thymic progenitors that survived.

From germline, CDR1 is SGHRS and CDR2 YFSETQ. V lost 3 bases and J lost 1, with 16 bases in between. The CDR3 has 17 residues. Unique molecular identifiers were used in preparing the TCRbeta library. A single record per CDR3 protein comes from TCRdb applying MiXCR to the PCR reads. In the table there are around 250,000 distinct CDR3 sequences, just under 8.5% of which are singletons. The source is a male patient between 10 and 17 years old who had a stem cell transplant for acute lymphoblastic leukemia, so the T cells may come from the graft donor. The chain carries TRBV5-1 and TRBJ2-2; possibly TRBD2 for D (6 bases). This material consisted of PBMCs, mostly from graft donor cells, taken 180 days after TCRalphabeta/CD19-depleted stem cell transplant. The CDR3 sequence: CASSSPTLALNTGELFF. CDR3 in DNA: TGCGCCAGCAGCTCCCCCACACTAGCTCTGAACACCGGGGAGCTGTTTTTT.